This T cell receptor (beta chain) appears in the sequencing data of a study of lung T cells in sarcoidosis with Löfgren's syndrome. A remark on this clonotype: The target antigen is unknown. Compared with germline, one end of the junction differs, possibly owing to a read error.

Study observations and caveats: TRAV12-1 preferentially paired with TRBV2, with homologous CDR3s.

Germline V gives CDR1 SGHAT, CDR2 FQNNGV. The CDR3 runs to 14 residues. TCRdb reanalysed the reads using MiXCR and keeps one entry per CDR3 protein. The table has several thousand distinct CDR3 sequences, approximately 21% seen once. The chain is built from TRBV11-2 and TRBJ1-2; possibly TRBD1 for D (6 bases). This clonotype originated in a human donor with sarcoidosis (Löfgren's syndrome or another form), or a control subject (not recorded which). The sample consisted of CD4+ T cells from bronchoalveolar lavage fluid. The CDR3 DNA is TGTGCCAGCACCTTAAACAGGGCTGACTATGGCTACACCTTC. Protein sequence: CASTLNRADYGYTF.